This is a list of T cell receptor beta chains from one sample in a study of beta chain features in type 1 diabetes. Data came from immunoSEQ multiplex PCR; TCRdb stores just in-frame clones and leaves some out. The data contain 100,000 to 150,000 clones, 16% of them singletons. Material: central memory CD4+ T cells from blood. All receptors come from a man aged 25-45 years with type 1 diabetes. CDR3s include the opening cysteine and the closing phenylalanine or tryptophan. Fields, in order: CDR3 DNA, CDR3 protein, CDR3 length, clone size, V gene, J gene, D gene. A D gene is named only where the DNA matches it firmly. Part of the rows lack a size; the others show once, few, many or a class for expanded clones.

DNA: TGCAGCGTACTCGGGACAGGTAATGAAGCTTTCTTT
CDR3: CSVLGTGNEAFF
length: 12
size: few
V: TRBV29-1
J: TRBJ1-1
D: TRBD1

DNA: TGTGCCAGCAGTGAAGTAGGCAGGGAGCAGTTCTTC
CDR3: CASSEVGREQFF
length: 12
size: NA
V: TRBV6-1
J: TRBJ2-1
D: NA

DNA: TGTGCCAGCAGCCAGGGGACTTACTCCTACAATGAGCAGTTCTTC
CDR3: CASSQGTYSYNEQFF
length: 15
size: NA
V: TRBV5-4
J: TRBJ2-1
D: NA

DNA: TGTGCCAGTACCAACGCGAACACCGGGGAGCTGTTTTTT
CDR3: CASTNANTGELFF
length: 13
size: NA
V: TRBV19
J: TRBJ2-2
D: NA

DNA: TGTGCCAGCAGCCAGACAGGGGGAACGGCCCAGCATTTT
CDR3: CASSQTGGTAQHF
length: 13
size: few
V: TRBV14
J: TRBJ1-5
D: TRBD1

DNA: TGTGCCACCAGCAGAGATGCGGGAAGCTCCTATAATTCACCCCTCCACTTT
CDR3: CATSRDAGSSYNSPLHF
length: 17
size: many
V: TRBV15
J: TRBJ1-6
D: NA

DNA: TGCAGCGTTGAAGAAGCGGGGGCCTATGGCTACACCTTC
CDR3: CSVEEAGAYGYTF
length: 13
size: NA
V: TRBV29-1
J: TRBJ1-2
D: NA

DNA: TGTGCCAGCAGCCCGGGGGGCAGGGGGTTTGCAGATACGCAGTATTTT
CDR3: CASSPGGRGFADTQYF
length: 16
size: NA
V: TRBV28
J: TRBJ2-3
D: NA

DNA: TGTGCCAGCAGCGTAGATTTTAAGGGGGCTGGCGAGCAGTACTTC
CDR3: CASSVDFKGAGEQYF
length: 15
size: many
V: TRBV9
J: TRBJ2-7
D: TRBD1

DNA: TGTGCCAGCAGCTTAACGTGGGGGGAGTCGGGCACAGATACGCAGTATTTT
CDR3: CASSLTWGESGTDTQYF
length: 17
size: NA
V: TRBV11-3
J: TRBJ2-3
D: NA

DNA: TGTGCCAGCAGCCAGGACAGGTCGAACACCGGGGAGCTGTTTTTT
CDR3: CASSQDRSNTGELFF
length: 15
size: NA
V: TRBV6-4
J: TRBJ2-2
D: TRBD1

DNA: TGCAGCGTTGAACCAGCGACAGTAGCTTTCTTT
CDR3: CSVEPATVAFF
length: 11
size: NA
V: TRBV29-1
J: TRBJ1-1
D: NA

DNA: TGTGCCAGCACCAGAGGCGGGGGGGCCAATGAGCAGTTCTTC
CDR3: CASTRGGGANEQFF
length: 14
size: NA
V: TRBV6-6
J: TRBJ2-1
D: TRBD2

DNA: TGTGCCAGCAGCTTAACACCGGGACGCCCAGATACGCAGTATTTT
CDR3: CASSLTPGRPDTQYF
length: 15
size: few
V: TRBV7-7
J: TRBJ2-3
D: NA

DNA: TGCGCCAGCAGCCAAGATGTCGGGGGTCGCACAGATACGCAGTATTTT
CDR3: CASSQDVGGRTDTQYF
length: 16
size: NA
V: TRBV4-3
J: TRBJ2-3
D: NA

DNA: TGTGCCAGCAGCAATCACGCGGGGGCCCCAGATACGCAGTATTTT
CDR3: CASSNHAGAPDTQYF
length: 15
size: few
V: TRBV21-1
J: TRBJ2-3
D: NA

DNA: TGTGCCAGCAGCGCCGGACTGGGAGCATTCTATGGCTACACCTTC
CDR3: CASSAGLGAFYGYTF
length: 15
size: NA
V: TRBV7-2
J: TRBJ1-2
D: NA

DNA: TGTGCCAGTCAAGGGACAGCGAATGAAAAACTGTTTTTT
CDR3: CASQGTANEKLFF
length: 13
size: few
V: TRBV7-2
J: TRBJ1-4
D: TRBD1

DNA: TGCAGCGTTGGGGGGGAGGCTTTCTTT
CDR3: CSVGGEAFF
length: 9
size: NA
V: TRBV29-1
J: TRBJ1-1
D: NA

DNA: TGTGCCAGCAGCTGGGGGGCAACGGGAGGCACAGATACGCAGTATTTT
CDR3: CASSWGATGGTDTQYF
length: 16
size: NA
V: TRBV7-2
J: TRBJ2-3
D: NA

DNA: TGTGCCAGCACCAACGAAGTACAGCCCCAGGGGACCCAGTACTTC
CDR3: CASTNEVQPQGTQYF
length: 15
size: NA
V: TRBV5-6
J: TRBJ2-5
D: NA

DNA: TGTGCCAGCACCCAACAGGGACCGATTGGAGGCTACACCTTC
CDR3: CASTQQGPIGGYTF
length: 14
size: NA
V: TRBV11-2
J: TRBJ1-2
D: NA

DNA: TGTGCCAGCATCTCGATTGGGATGGAGACCCAGTACTTC
CDR3: CASISIGMETQYF
length: 13
size: NA
V: TRBV6-1
J: TRBJ2-5
D: NA

DNA: TGTGCCAGCTCATCTACAGGAGACATGAACACTGAAGCTTTCTTT
CDR3: CASSSTGDMNTEAFF
length: 15
size: NA
V: TRBV18
J: TRBJ1-1
D: NA

DNA: TGTGCCAGCAGTTGGTTCCTCTCTGGGGCCAACGTCCTGACTTTC
CDR3: CASSWFLSGANVLTF
length: 15
size: many
V: TRBV7-9
J: TRBJ2-6
D: NA

DNA: TGTGCCAGCAGCGTTATACAGGGCATTCAAGAGACCCAGTACTTC
CDR3: CASSVIQGIQETQYF
length: 15
size: NA
V: TRBV7-2
J: TRBJ2-5
D: NA

DNA: TGCGCCAGCAGCCAAGATTTCAGGGGCAACGAGCAGTACTTC
CDR3: CASSQDFRGNEQYF
length: 14
size: few
V: TRBV4-3
J: TRBJ2-7
D: NA

DNA: TGTGCCAGCACCCTACGGGGGACAGGGTCCTATGGCTACACCTTC
CDR3: CASTLRGTGSYGYTF
length: 15
size: few
V: TRBV7-8
J: TRBJ1-2
D: TRBD1

DNA: TGTGCCAGCAGCCCCCCAGGATCCGTCAGCGGAGATACGCAGTATTTT
CDR3: CASSPPGSVSGDTQYF
length: 16
size: few
V: TRBV7-8
J: TRBJ2-3
D: NA

DNA: TGCGCCAGCAGCTTCAACTCCAAGGGGGAGACCCAGTACTTC
CDR3: CASSFNSKGETQYF
length: 14
size: few
V: TRBV5-1
J: TRBJ2-5
D: NA

DNA: TGTGCCAGTAGTATATATCTAGCGGGGGCAGCCGGGGAGCTGTTTTTT
CDR3: CASSIYLAGAAGELFF
length: 16
size: NA
V: TRBV19
J: TRBJ2-2
D: TRBD2

DNA: TGCAGCGTTGACCCTAGCGGGGGGGCTCGGCCCCAAGAGACCCAGTACTTC
CDR3: CSVDPSGGARPQETQYF
length: 17
size: few
V: TRBV29-1
J: TRBJ2-5
D: TRBD2

DNA: TGTGCCAGCAGCTTATCGACGGCGGATGGCTACACCTTC
CDR3: CASSLSTADGYTF
length: 13
size: few
V: TRBV7-2
J: TRBJ1-2
D: NA

DNA: TGTGCCACCTTTACAGGTGAAAAACTGTTTTTT
CDR3: CATFTGEKLFF
length: 11
size: NA
V: TRBV2
J: TRBJ1-4
D: NA

DNA: TGTGCCAGCTCGCCCAGACCCTTGGGGTCCTACAATGAGCAGTTCTTC
CDR3: CASSPRPLGSYNEQFF
length: 16
size: NA
V: TRBV18
J: TRBJ2-1
D: NA

DNA: TGTGCCAGCAGCTTACGTGCGGGGGCGGGCACAGATACGCAGTATTTT
CDR3: CASSLRAGAGTDTQYF
length: 16
size: few
V: TRBV7-6
J: TRBJ2-3
D: NA

DNA: TGCAGCGTTGGGGCCAGGCAAAACACTGAAGCTTTCTTT
CDR3: CSVGARQNTEAFF
length: 13
size: NA
V: TRBV29-1
J: TRBJ1-1
D: NA

DNA: TGCGCCAGCAGCTCGACATCCGCCGGGACAGGCTACGAGCAGTACTTC
CDR3: CASSSTSAGTGYEQYF
length: 16
size: NA
V: TRBV5-1
J: TRBJ2-7
D: TRBD1

DNA: TGCAGTGCTAGCCAGGACTATGGCTACACCTTC
CDR3: CSASQDYGYTF
length: 11
size: NA
V: TRBV20-1
J: TRBJ1-2
D: NA

DNA: TGTGCCAGCTCACCAGGTGGTGAGACCCAGTACTTC
CDR3: CASSPGGETQYF
length: 12
size: NA
V: TRBV18
J: TRBJ2-5
D: NA

DNA: TGTGCCAGCAGCCAAGTTGGCGGGGGGCCAATCTACAATGAGCAGTTCTTC
CDR3: CASSQVGGGPIYNEQFF
length: 17
size: NA
V: TRBV14
J: TRBJ2-1
D: TRBD2

DNA: TGTGCCAGCAGCGAGTCGGCCGCCGAGCAGTACTTC
CDR3: CASSESAAEQYF
length: 12
size: NA
V: TRBV11-2
J: TRBJ2-7
D: NA